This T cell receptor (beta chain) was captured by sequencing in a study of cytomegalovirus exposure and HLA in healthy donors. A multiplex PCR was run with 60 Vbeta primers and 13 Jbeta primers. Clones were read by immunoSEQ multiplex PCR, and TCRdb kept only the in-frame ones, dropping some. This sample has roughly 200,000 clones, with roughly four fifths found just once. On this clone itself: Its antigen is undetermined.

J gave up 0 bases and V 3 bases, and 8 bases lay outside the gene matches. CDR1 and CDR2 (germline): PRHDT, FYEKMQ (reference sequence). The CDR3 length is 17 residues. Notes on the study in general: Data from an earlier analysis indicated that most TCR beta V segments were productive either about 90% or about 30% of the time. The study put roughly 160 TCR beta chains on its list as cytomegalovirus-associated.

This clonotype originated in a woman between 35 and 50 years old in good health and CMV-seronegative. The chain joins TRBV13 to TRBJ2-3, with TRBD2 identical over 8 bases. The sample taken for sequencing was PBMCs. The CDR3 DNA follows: TGTGCCAGCAGCTTTAGCGGGGATCCATCTAGCACAGATACGCAGTATTTT. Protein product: CASSFSGDPSSTDTQYF.